This TCR beta chain is from a study of cytomegalovirus exposure and HLA in healthy donors. With 60 Vbeta and 13 Jbeta primers, the PCR was carried out. The assay was immunoSEQ multiplex PCR, and TCRdb's table has in-frame clones only and misses some. Altogether about 110,000 clones are present, around 80% being singletons, with the ten largest covering approximately 3%. Study-wide results and caveats: Available immune exposure information was restricted to CMV serostatus only.

Per the germline V gene, CDR1 is SGHTA and CDR2 is FQGNSA. With 4 bases clipped from V and 8 bases from J, the junction kept 6 bases outside the gene matches. The CDR3 has 13 amino acids. About this clone itself: Its target is unknown.

The chain has TRBV7-2 and TRBJ1-2; 8 bases map to TRBD1. The sequenced sample consisted of PBMCs. This clonotype was sampled from a woman aged 40 to 50 in good health and CMV-seronegative. CDR3 coding DNA: TGTGCCAGCAGCTCTCAGGGGGCCGAAGGCTACACCTTC. Its translation is CASSSQGAEGYTF.